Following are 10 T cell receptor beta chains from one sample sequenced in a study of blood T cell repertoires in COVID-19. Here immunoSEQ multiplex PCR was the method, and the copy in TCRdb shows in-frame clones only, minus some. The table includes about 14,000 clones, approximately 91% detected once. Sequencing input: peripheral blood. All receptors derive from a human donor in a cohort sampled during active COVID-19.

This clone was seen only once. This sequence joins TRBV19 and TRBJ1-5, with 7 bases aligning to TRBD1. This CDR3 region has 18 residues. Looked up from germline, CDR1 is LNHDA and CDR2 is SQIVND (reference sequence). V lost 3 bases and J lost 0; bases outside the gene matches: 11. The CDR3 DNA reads TGTGCCAGTAGTATCCCACAGGGGTCCCTGAATAGCAATCAGCCCCAGCATTTT. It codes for CASSIPQGSLNSNQPQHF.

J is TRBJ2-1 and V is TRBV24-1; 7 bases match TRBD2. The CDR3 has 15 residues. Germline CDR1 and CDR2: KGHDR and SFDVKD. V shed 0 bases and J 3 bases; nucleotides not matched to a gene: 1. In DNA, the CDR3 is TGTGCCACCAGTGATTTGAGGGACTACTACAATGAGCAGTTCTTC. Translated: CATSDLRDYYNEQFF.

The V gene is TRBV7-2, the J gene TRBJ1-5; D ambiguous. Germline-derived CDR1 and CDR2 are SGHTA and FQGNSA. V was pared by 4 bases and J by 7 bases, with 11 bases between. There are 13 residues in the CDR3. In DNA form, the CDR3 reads TGTGCCAGCAGCTACGACAAGCACCAGCCCCAGCATTTT. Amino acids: CASSYDKHQPQHF.

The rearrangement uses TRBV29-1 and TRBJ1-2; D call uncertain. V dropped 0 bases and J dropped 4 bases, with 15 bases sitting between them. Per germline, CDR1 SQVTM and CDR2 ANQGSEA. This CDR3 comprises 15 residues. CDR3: CSVEDRGQPSYGYTF. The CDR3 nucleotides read TGCAGCGTTGAAGATCGAGGGCAGCCCAGCTATGGCTACACCTTC.

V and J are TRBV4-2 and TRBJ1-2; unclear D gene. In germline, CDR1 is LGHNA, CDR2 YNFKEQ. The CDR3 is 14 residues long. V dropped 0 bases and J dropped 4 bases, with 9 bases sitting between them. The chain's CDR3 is CASSQEFSSYGYTF. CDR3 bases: TGTGCCAGCAGCCAAGAATTCTCCAGCTATGGCTACACCTTC.

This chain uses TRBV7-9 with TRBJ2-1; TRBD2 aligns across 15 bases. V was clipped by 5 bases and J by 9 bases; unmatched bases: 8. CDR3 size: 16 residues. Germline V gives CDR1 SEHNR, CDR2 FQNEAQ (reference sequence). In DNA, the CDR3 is TGTGCCAGCAGCGCACCCGGACTAGCGGGGGGGCGTGAGCAGTTCTTC. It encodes CASSAPGLAGGREQFF.

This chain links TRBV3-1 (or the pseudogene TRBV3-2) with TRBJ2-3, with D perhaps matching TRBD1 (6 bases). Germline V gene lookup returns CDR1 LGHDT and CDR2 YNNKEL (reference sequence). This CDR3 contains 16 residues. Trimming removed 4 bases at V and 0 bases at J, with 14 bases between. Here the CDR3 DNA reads TGTGCCAGCAGCCTATCCGGGACACCTAGCACAGATACGCAGTATTTT. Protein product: CASSLSGTPSTDTQYF.

The CDR3 here is CAISEARTGSGYGYTF. The CDR3 region has the DNA TGTGCCATCAGTGAGGCACGGACAGGGTCAGGCTATGGCTACACCTTC. The chain recombines TRBV10-3 with TRBJ1-2; 8 bases map to TRBD1. Germline-derived CDR1 and CDR2 are ENHRY and SYGVKD. The V and J ends lost 2 bases and 4 bases, in that order; junction bases with no gene match: 9. This CDR3 is built from 16 residues.

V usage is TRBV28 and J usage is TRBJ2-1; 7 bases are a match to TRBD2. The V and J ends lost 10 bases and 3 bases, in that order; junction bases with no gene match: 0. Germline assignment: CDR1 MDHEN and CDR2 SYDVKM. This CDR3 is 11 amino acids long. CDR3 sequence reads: CATGGYNEQFF. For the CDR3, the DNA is TGTGCCACGGGGGGCTACAATGAGCAGTTCTTC. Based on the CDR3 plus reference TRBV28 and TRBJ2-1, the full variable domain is DVKVTQSSRYLVKRTGEKVFLECVQDMDHENMFWYRQDPGLGLRLIYFSYDVKMKEKGDIPEGYSVSREKKERFSLILESASTNQTSMYLCATGGYNEQFFGPGTRLTVL.

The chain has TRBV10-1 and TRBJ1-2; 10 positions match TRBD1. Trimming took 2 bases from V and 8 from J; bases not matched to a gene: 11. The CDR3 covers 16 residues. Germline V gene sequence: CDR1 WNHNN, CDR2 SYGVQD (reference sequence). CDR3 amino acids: CASSERGTGERCGYTF. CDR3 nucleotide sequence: TGCGCCAGCAGTGAGCGGGGGACAGGGGAAAGATGCGGCTACACCTTC.